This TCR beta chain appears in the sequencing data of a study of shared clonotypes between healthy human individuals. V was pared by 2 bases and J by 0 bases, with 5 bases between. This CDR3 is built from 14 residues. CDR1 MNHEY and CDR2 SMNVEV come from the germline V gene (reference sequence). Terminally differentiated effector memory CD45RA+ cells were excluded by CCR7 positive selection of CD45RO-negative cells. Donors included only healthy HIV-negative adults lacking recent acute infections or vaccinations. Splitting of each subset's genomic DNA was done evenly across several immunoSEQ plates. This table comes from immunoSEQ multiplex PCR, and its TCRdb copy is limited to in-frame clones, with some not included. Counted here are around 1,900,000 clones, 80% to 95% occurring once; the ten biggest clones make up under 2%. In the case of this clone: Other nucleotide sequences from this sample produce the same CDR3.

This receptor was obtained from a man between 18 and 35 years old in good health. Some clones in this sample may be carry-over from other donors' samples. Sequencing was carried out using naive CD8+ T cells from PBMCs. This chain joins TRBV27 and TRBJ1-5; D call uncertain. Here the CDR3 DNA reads TGTGCCAGCAGTTTACTCTCTAGCAATCAGCCCCAGCATTTT. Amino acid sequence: CASSLLSSNQPQHF.